This is a list of T cell receptor beta chains from one sample in a study of blood T cell repertoires in COVID-19. Sequenced by immunoSEQ multiplex PCR; TCRdb stores in-frame clones only, minus some. The sample contains 350,000 to 450,000 clones, 75% to 90% of which appear only once. Sequenced material: peripheral blood. The source is an older woman with COVID-19, enrolled during active disease. Each CDR3 is given with its conserved first and last residue. D genes are given only for firm matches. Size values are once, few and many counts, or a class for expanded clones, and some rows have none.

size,J,length,D,V,DNA,CDR3
.,TRBJ2-3,16,TRBD1,TRBV5-1,TGCGCCAGCAGCCATTGGGGGACAGGGATAAGAGATACGCAGTATTTT,CASSHWGTGIRDTQYF
.,TRBJ1-2,14,TRBD1,TRBV4-1,TGCGCCAGCAGCCAAGTTAGGGGGCACTATGGCTACACCTTC,CASSQVRGHYGYTF
.,TRBJ2-1,16,TRBD1,TRBV7-3,TGTGCCAGCAGCTTAACTCCAACAGGGGCCAGGAGTGAGCAGTTCTTC,CASSLTPTGARSEQFF
.,TRBJ1-1,13,.,TRBV5-1,TGCGCCAGCAGCTTGGTCCAGACCGAGGGAGCTTTCTTT,CASSLVQTEGAFF
.,TRBJ1-2,16,TRBD1,TRBV19,TGTGCCAGTAGTAGGACAGGGGAATTCCCTAACTATGGCTACACCTTC,CASSRTGEFPNYGYTF
.,TRBJ1-2,15,TRBD1,TRBV7-2,TGTGCCAGCAGCGCGGACAGGAGACTTAACTATGGCTACACCTTC,CASSADRRLNYGYTF
once,TRBJ1-5,13,TRBD1,TRBV12-3/TRBV12-4,TGTGCCAGCAGGCTGACAGGGAATCAGCCCCAGCATTTT,CASRLTGNQPQHF
.,TRBJ2-5,15,.,TRBV7-2,TGTGCCAGCAGCTCAGTGGGCAGGGATCAAGAGACCCAGTACTTC,CASSSVGRDQETQYF
.,TRBJ2-6,15,.,TRBV6-5,TGTGCCAGCAGTTATGCAAGCCCTGGGGCCAACGTCCTGACTTTC,CASSYASPGANVLTF
.,TRBJ1-1,15,.,TRBV5-1,TGCGCCAGCAGCTTGGGTTGGGCCGCGAACACTGAAGCTTTCTTT,CASSLGWAANTEAFF
.,TRBJ1-5,14,TRBD1,TRBV4-3,TGCGCCAGCAGCCAAGAGACAGGGGTTCAGCCCCAGCATTTT,CASSQETGVQPQHF
.,TRBJ2-3,15,.,TRBV15,TGTGCCACCAGCCCTAGAATGGAGAGCACAGATACGCAGTATTTT,CATSPRMESTDTQYF
.,TRBJ2-7,12,.,TRBV5-1,TGCGCCAGCAACTTGGGGAGTGACGAGCAGTACTTC,CASNLGSDEQYF
.,TRBJ2-6,17,TRBD1,TRBV6-8,TGTGCCAGCAGTCCAAGGACAGGAAGCTCTGGGGCCAACGTCCTGACTTTC,CASSPRTGSSGANVLTF
.,TRBJ2-5,15,.,TRBV7-3,TGTGCCAGCAGCTTAGGGCCCGCTAGCGAAAAGACCCAGTACTTC,CASSLGPASEKTQYF
.,TRBJ2-7,14,.,TRBV30,TGTGCCTGGAGTATCCCAGGGGATACCTACGAGCAGTACTTC,CAWSIPGDTYEQYF
.,TRBJ2-2,13,TRBD1,TRBV14,TGTGCCAGCAGCCCCAGGACAGGGGGCGAGCTGTTTTTT,CASSPRTGGELFF
once,TRBJ2-4,15,.,TRBV19,TGTGCCAGTAGTATCGGGAGCCTAGCCAAAAACATTCAGTACTTC,CASSIGSLAKNIQYF
.,TRBJ1-2,14,.,TRBV30,TGTGCCTGGAGTTTATTGGGGGGGACTGGGGGCTACACCTTC,CAWSLLGGTGGYTF
.,TRBJ2-5,14,.,TRBV18,TGTGCCAGCTCAGAGACCGGGACAAGGGAGACCCAGTACTTC,CASSETGTRETQYF
.,TRBJ2-7,14,.,TRBV7-6,TGTGCCAGCAGCGCTCGGGTAGGGGCTGGCGAGCAGTACTTC,CASSARVGAGEQYF
.,TRBJ1-5,15,TRBD1,TRBV5-1,TGCGCCAGCAGCCCGCAGGGGGGCGGGAATCAGCCCCAGCATTTT,CASSPQGGGNQPQHF
.,TRBJ2-3,15,TRBD2,TRBV14,TGTGCCAGCAGCCGGACTAGCCTCCGCACAGATACGCAGTATTTT,CASSRTSLRTDTQYF